The 19 T cell receptor beta chains given below trace back to one sample, sequenced in a study of blood T cells in healthy people across ages. Next came a second PCR, run for about 6 to 11 cycles, which used a sample-barcoded 5' primer along with a J-beta primer mix. TCRdb reanalysed the 5' RACE reads using MiXCR and keeps one entry per CDR3 protein. The sample contains 1.5 million to 1.8 million distinct CDR3 sequences, roughly 43% of which appear only once. What was sequenced was blood. These receptors were obtained from a woman between 18 and 29 years old in good health.

The gene calls are TRBV6-2 or TRBV6-3 and TRBJ1-1; D is unclear. CDR1 MNHEY and CDR2 SVGEGT come from the germline V gene. This CDR3 is 12 amino acids long. Trimming removed 8 bases from V and 10 bases from J, with 17 bases in between. The CDR3 here is CASGGLGGSAFF. CDR3 bases: TGTGCCAGCGGAGGGCTGGGCGGTTCAGCTTTCTTT.

The DNA for the CDR3 is TGCGCCAGCAGCCAAGATGTAACGGGCGCAGATACGCAGTATTTT. Amino acids: CASSQDVTGADTQYF. The chain employs TRBV4-3 and TRBJ2-3; D is unresolved. The V and J ends lost 0 bases and 4 bases respectively, with 11 bases between them. Germline assignment: CDR1 LGHNA and CDR2 YSLEER. The CDR3 length is 15 residues.

This clonotype was recorded a few times. The chain has TRBV27 and TRBJ1-6; TRBD1 agrees at 8 bases. The CDR3 length is 16 residues. Germline V CDR1 and CDR2: MNHEY, SMNVEV (reference sequence). V dropped 3 bases and J dropped 6; count of bases not matched to a gene: 7. Here the CDR3 DNA reads TGTGCCAGCAGTTTTGGGCGACAGGGGAGTAATTCACCCCTCCACTTT. This gives the protein CASSFGRQGSNSPLHF.

Notes on this clonotype: One end of the junction does not line up with germline, which may come from a read error. The rearrangement links TRBV6-2 or TRBV6-3 to TRBJ2-7; D is uncertain. The CDR3 has 13 residues. Germline V gene data show CDR1 as MNHEY and CDR2 as SVGEGT. This chain's CDR3 is CASSHSIGYEQYF. CDR3 DNA sequence: TGTGCCAGCAGTCACTCGATAGGCTACGAGCAGTACTTC.

The J gene is TRBJ2-7, the V gene TRBV7-2; 14 bases map to TRBD2. The J segment lost 7 bases and the V segment lost 8 bases, leaving 13 bases of the junction unmatched. There are 16 residues in the CDR3. The germline V gene encodes CDR1 SGHTA and CDR2 FQGNSA. The CDR3 loop reads CASGQSRTSGRPEQYF. The CDR3 region has the DNA TGTGCCAGCGGACAGTCTCGGACTAGCGGGAGGCCTGAGCAGTACTTC.

The V and J genes are TRBV7-2 and TRBJ2-1; 10 nucleotides match TRBD2. V was pared by 2 bases and J by 8 bases, with 6 bases of the junction left unmatched. Germline V gives CDR1 SGHTA, CDR2 FQGNSA. The CDR3 covers 15 residues. CDR3 in DNA: TGTGCCAGCAGCTTACTGACTAGCGGGTGGCATGAGCAGTTCTTC. Its protein product is CASSLLTSGWHEQFF.

This clonotype turned up a few times. V and J are TRBV9 and TRBJ2-7, with D possibly being TRBD2 (7 bases). Germline V gives CDR1 SGDLS, CDR2 YYNGEE. Trimming removed 3 bases at V and 1 base at J, with 17 bases between. This CDR3 has 16 amino acids. CDR3 in DNA: TGTGCCAGCAGCGCATCCGCGGGGGCGGTTTCCTACGAGCAGTACTTC. Protein: CASSASAGAVSYEQYF.

The rearrangement uses TRBV29-1 and TRBJ2-1, with a tentative D call TRBD2 (5 bases). The CDR3 length is 13 residues. Trimming removed 6 bases from V and 7 bases from J, with 16 bases in between. CDR1 and CDR2 (germline): SQVTM, ANQGSEA. The DNA for the CDR3 is TGCAGCGTCGACCAACTAGTGGGAAATGAGCAGTTCTTC. Translation gives CSVDQLVGNEQFF.

This clonotype has just a few counts. The V gene is TRBV29-1, the J gene TRBJ1-5, with 7 bases matching TRBD1. The CDR3 has 14 amino acids. Germline CDR1 reads SQVTM; CDR2 reads ANQGSEA. V was pared by 4 bases and J by 5 bases, with 8 bases of the junction left unmatched. This CDR3 reads CSVVAGGMDQPQHF. Here the CDR3 DNA reads TGCAGCGTTGTTGCAGGGGGAATGGATCAGCCCCAGCATTTT.

The chain has TRBV4-3 and TRBJ1-1; D possibly corresponds to TRBD1 (6 bases). The CDR3 consists of 14 residues. V was trimmed by 1 base and J by 7 bases, leaving 13 bases between them. The germline V gene has CDR1 LGHNA and CDR2 YSLEER. The CDR3 region is CASSQGAGASEAFF. CDR3 DNA: TGCGCCAGCAGCCAAGGGGCGGGGGCGAGTGAAGCTTTCTTT.

The count of this clonotype is one. This rearrangement joins TRBV10-3 to TRBJ1-1, with D maybe TRBD1 (6 bases). The CDR3 spans 13 residues. CDR1 ENHRY and CDR2 SYGVKD come from the germline V gene. V was shortened by 0 bases and J by 8 bases, with 10 bases between the two germline ends. Here the CDR3 reads CAISESIQGEAFF. The CDR3 bases are TGTGCCATCAGTGAGTCGATCCAGGGGGAAGCTTTCTTT.

Here the CDR3 reads CASSLTAIISGANVLTF. In DNA, the CDR3 is TGTGCCAGCAGTTTAACAGCTATTATCTCTGGGGCCAACGTCCTGACTTTC. The gene calls are TRBV27 and TRBJ2-6; no definite D call. This CDR3 comprises 17 residues. Per the germline V gene, CDR1 is MNHEY and CDR2 is SMNVEV (reference sequence). V was clipped by 2 bases and J by 0 bases, with 11 bases between them.

CDR3 nucleotide sequence: TGCAGTGCTAGAAGCGCCAGGGTAGTCAATGAGCAGTTCTTC. Its protein product is CSARSARVVNEQFF. The gene calls are TRBV20-1 and TRBJ2-1; weak D call: TRBD1 (5 bases). Germline V gene lookup returns CDR1 DFQATT and CDR2 SNEGSKA (reference sequence). The CDR3 totals 14 residues. Trimming stripped 2 bases from V and 6 bases from J, with 14 bases between.

V usage is TRBV5-1 and J usage is TRBJ2-1; 13 bases agree with TRBD2. CDR1 is SGHRS and CDR2 is YFSETQ in the germline V gene. The trim removed 5 bases at V and 8 bases at J, leaving 10 bases unmatched. The CDR3 runs to 16 residues. CDR3: CASRLLTSGGVYEQFF. The CDR3 DNA follows: TGCGCCAGCAGACTGCTCACTAGCGGGGGGGTGTATGAGCAGTTCTTC.

The gene calls are TRBV4-3 and TRBJ2-5, with D perhaps matching TRBD1 (5 bases). The J call may be wrong; the DNA end is better matched by TRBJ2-7. The CDR3 consists of 12 residues. Germline loops: CDR1 LGHNA, CDR2 YSLEER. The CDR3: CATKGLGDEQYF. In DNA, the CDR3 is TGCGCCACCAAGGGGCTAGGCGACGAGCAGTACTTC.

The rearrangement links TRBV6-2 or TRBV6-3 to TRBJ2-5, with D uncertain. Trimming shortened V by 6 bases and J by 1 base, and 9 bases separated the two germline ends. Per the germline V gene, CDR1 is MNHEY and CDR2 is SVGEGT. This CDR3 contains 13 residues. CDR3 bases: TGTGCCAGCAGCCAACACCGCCAAGAGACCCAGTACTTC. Encoded protein: CASSQHRQETQYF.

This clonotype was counted many times. The J gene is TRBJ2-3, the V gene TRBV29-1; no definite D call. Trimming cost V 4 bases and J 3 bases, with 5 bases left between them. Per the germline V gene, CDR1 is SQVTM and CDR2 is ANQGSEA. The CDR3 sequence is 11 residues long. Here the CDR3 reads CSVALTDTQYF. DNA for the CDR3: TGCAGCGTTGCGTTGACAGATACGCAGTATTTT.

For this clonotype: A single base separates this from a much larger clone, so it may be a read error. V and J are TRBV27 and TRBJ2-1, with 7 nucleotides matching TRBD1. The end of the DNA is better explained by TRBJ2-7, so the J call may be wrong. Germline lookup yields CDR1 MNHEY and CDR2 SMNVEV (reference sequence). This CDR3 spans 16 amino acids. The CDR3 nucleotides are TGTGCCAGCAGTCCTGTGACAGGGATCTCCTACAATGAGCAGTACTTC. Translation gives CASSPVTGISYNEQYF.

The chain links TRBV28 to TRBJ2-3, with a weak D call TRBD2 (7 bases). The CDR3 is 16 amino acids. Germline values: CDR1 MDHEN, CDR2 SYDVKM. Trimming cost V 5 bases and J 4 bases, with 19 bases left between them. For the CDR3, the DNA is TGTGCCAGCAGTCCCCCCAGGCAGGGGAGGGCAGATACGCAGTATTTT. Its protein is CASSPPRQGRADTQYF.